The clone carrying this TCR beta chain has a single count. Its antigen is not identified. This sample is drawn from a study of T cell clonotyping in hematopoietic cell transplantation. Study-wide findings and caveats: After transplant, recipient diversity fell while pathologically expanded clonotypes grew through day 180. Broader posttransplant TCR repertoire diversity was predicted by graft donor and pretransplant recipient Inverse Simpson Index values. Few recipient clonotypes overlapped donors; over 95% were de novo at given depth.

Time point meaning: recipient sample about 28 days before transplant, after cytoreduction. Recipient blood drawn about 28 days pretransplant and days 30, 100, 180 after. The table came from immunoSEQ multiplex PCR; TCRdb's copy has only in-frame clones and leaves some out. The data contain thousands of clones, approximately 79% of them seen just once; the ten biggest clones take up about 32%. The TCR was taken from a man aged 55 to 70 with acute myeloid leukemia. Some clones in this sample may be carry-over from other donors' samples. The source material was peripheral blood mononuclear cells, sampled before stem cell transplant.

The CDR3 DNA reads as TGTGCCAGCAGTTCCCGGACAGGGTCCGAGCAGTACTTC. Encoded protein: CASSSRTGSEQYF. The chain recombines TRBV6-6 with TRBJ2-7; 8 positions match TRBD1. The CDR3 contains 13 residues. Trimming took 4 bases from V and 6 from J; bases not matched to a gene: 5. Germline V lookup: CDR1 MNHNY, CDR2 SVGAGI (reference sequence).